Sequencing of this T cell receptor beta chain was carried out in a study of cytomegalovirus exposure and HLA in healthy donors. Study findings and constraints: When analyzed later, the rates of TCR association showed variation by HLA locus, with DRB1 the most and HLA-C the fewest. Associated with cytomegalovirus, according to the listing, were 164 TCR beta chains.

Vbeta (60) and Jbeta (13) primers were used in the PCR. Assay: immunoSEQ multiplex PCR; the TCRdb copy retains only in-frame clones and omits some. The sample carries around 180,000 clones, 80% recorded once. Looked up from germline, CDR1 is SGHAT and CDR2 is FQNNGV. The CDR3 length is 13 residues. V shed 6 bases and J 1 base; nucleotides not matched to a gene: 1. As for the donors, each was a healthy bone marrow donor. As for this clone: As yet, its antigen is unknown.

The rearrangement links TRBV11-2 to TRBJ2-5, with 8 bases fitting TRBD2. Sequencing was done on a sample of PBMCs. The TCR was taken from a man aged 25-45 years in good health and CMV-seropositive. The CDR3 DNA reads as TGTGCCAGCAGTACTAGCGGCCAAGAGACCCAGTACTTC. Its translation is CASSTSGQETQYF.